This TCR beta chain was profiled in a study of CD8 T cells in Susac syndrome. RNA was extracted with the RNeasy kit, and a quantity of about 0.45 to 1 ug was reverse transcribed using random hexamers. TCRdb re-called the immunoSEQ multiplex PCR reads through MiXCR, storing one row per CDR3 protein. This table holds about 200,000 distinct CDR3 sequences, approximately 95% found once. Germline V gives CDR1 SGDLS, CDR2 YYNGEE. The CDR3 has 14 amino acids. V was shortened by 0 bases and J by 7 bases, with 11 bases between the two germline ends. The TCR comes from a human donor in good health. V gene TRBV9 combines with J gene TRBJ1-5; D may be TRBD1 (6 bases). Sample: CD4+ T cells from PBMCs. CDR3 protein: CASSVDQGHQPQHF. CDR3 coding DNA: TGTGCCAGCAGCGTAGATCAGGGGCACCAGCCCCAGCATTTT.